One and the same sample provided the 12 T cell receptor beta chains below, sequenced in a study of OX40 agonist ivuxolimab in advanced cancers. Sequenced by immunoSEQ multiplex PCR; TCRdb stores in-frame clones only, minus some. Of about 18,000 clones listed, 78% are singletons. Source: CD4+ or CD8+ T cells sorted from blood, taken in a trial of the OX40 agonist ivuxolimab. The receptors come from an adult with an advanced solid tumor such as melanoma, head and neck, liver or kidney cancer.

This clone has a single count. This sequence joins TRBV4-3 and TRBJ2-3, with 13 bases aligning to TRBD2. Germline CDR1 LGHNA, CDR2 YSLEER. This CDR3 contains 17 residues. V was clipped by 3 bases and J by 7 bases; unmatched bases: 10. The CDR3 DNA sequence: TGCGCCAGCAGCCACCTGGGGACTAGCGGGGCGGCAAATACGCAGTATTTT. Protein sequence: CASSHLGTSGAANTQYF.

This clone was counted between two and nine times. This chain uses TRBV6-1 with TRBJ1-4; no definite D call. The CDR3 spans 16 residues. V dropped 2 bases and J dropped 7 bases, with 17 bases sitting between them. The germline CDR1 and CDR2 sequences are MNHNS and SASEGT. The CDR3 sequence is CASSERLGLVGEKLFF. In DNA, the CDR3 is TGTGCCAGCAGTGAACGTCTCGGCCTAGTCGGTGAAAAACTGTTTTTT.

The V call is TRBV7-9, the J call TRBJ2-7, with 8 bases that match TRBD1. There are 16 residues in the CDR3. Unmatched junction bases numbered 12, after V lost 6 bases and J lost 2 bases. Germline V gene sequence: CDR1 SEHNR, CDR2 FQNEAQ (reference sequence). CDR3 sequence: CASRQTGTGFPYEQYF. In nucleotides, the CDR3 is TGTGCCAGCAGACAAACCGGGACAGGCTTTCCCTACGAGCAGTACTTC.

This clone was picked up a small number of times. The gene calls are TRBV4-1 and TRBJ1-1, with D possibly matching TRBD1 (5 bases). Trimming stripped 1 base from V and 0 bases from J, with 12 bases between. CDR3 length equals 16 residues. From germline, CDR1 is MGHRA and CDR2 YSYEKL. Here the CDR3 DNA reads TGCGCCAGCAGCCAAGGAAAGGGGCCCTTGAACACTGAAGCTTTCTTT. This translates into CASSQGKGPLNTEAFF.

The CDR3 loop is CAWSVSGYEQYF. The CDR3, as DNA: TGTGCCTGGAGTGTCTCAGGTTACGAGCAGTACTTC. This rearrangement joins TRBV30 to TRBJ2-7; D is uncertain. V lost 0 bases and J 4 bases, leaving 7 bases between the germline ends. Per germline, CDR1 GTSNPN and CDR2 SVGIG (reference sequence). This CDR3 is 12 amino acids long.

The chain combines TRBV7-8 with TRBJ2-1; 9 bases are shared with TRBD2. CDR1 SGHVS and CDR2 FQNEAQ come from the germline V gene. Trimming cost V 5 bases and J 8 bases; bases outside gene matches: 16. The CDR3 spans 17 residues. CDR3 coding DNA: TGTGCCAGCAGCGCCGCGTTAGCGGGAGCTACAAGGGATGAGCAGTTCTTC. It is translated as CASSAALAGATRDEQFF. Complete variable domain (other parts from reference TRBV7-8 and TRBJ2-1): GAGVSQSPRYKVAKRGQDVALRCDPISGHVSLFWYQQALGQGPEFLTYFQNEAQLDKSGLPSDRFFAERPEGSVSTLKIQRTQQEDSAVYLCASSAALAGATRDEQFFGPGTRLTVL.

The rearrangement joins TRBV7-6 to TRBJ1-2, with D hard to call. Germline values: CDR1 SGHVS, CDR2 FNYEAQ. This CDR3 has 12 amino acids. V was trimmed by 5 bases and J by 7 bases, leaving 11 bases between them. CDR3 coding DNA: TGTGCCAGCAGCCTAGAGAGCGGTGGCTACACCTTC. Amino acids: CASSLESGGYTF. Filled out from reference TRBV7-6 and TRBJ1-2, the complete variable domain reads GAGVSQSPRYKVTKRGQDVALRCDPISGHVSLYWYRQALGQGPEFLTYFNYEAQQDKSGLPNDRFSAERPEGSISTLTIQRTEQRDSAMYRCASSLESGGYTFGSGTRLTVV.

This sequence joins TRBV4-1 and TRBJ2-7, with unresolved D. Trimming shortened V by 6 bases and J by 1 base, and 13 bases separated the two germline ends. The CDR3 contains 14 residues. Germline CDR1 reads MGHRA; CDR2 reads YSYEKL. This CDR3 is CASRPRVGSYEQYF. The CDR3 region has the DNA TGCGCCAGCAGGCCTCGGGTGGGATCCTACGAGCAGTACTTC.

The V call is TRBV4-2, the J call TRBJ2-2; D may be TRBD1 (5 bases). The CDR3 loop spans 15 amino acids. V was pared by 2 bases and J by 5 bases, with 12 bases between. In germline, CDR1 is LGHNA, CDR2 YNFKEQ. The chain's CDR3 is CASSQLAQDTGELFF. CDR3 coding DNA: TGTGCCAGCAGCCAACTGGCACAGGATACCGGGGAGCTGTTTTTT.

This clone was seen a handful of times. The CDR3 here is CASSDRGGRSGGGNTIYF. The DNA for the CDR3 is TGTGCCAGCAGCGACAGGGGCGGAAGGTCCGGGGGTGGAAACACCATATATTTT. The chain uses TRBV9 and TRBJ1-3; 7 nucleotides match TRBD1. The CDR3 runs 18 residues. V lost 3 bases, J lost 3 bases, and 15 bases stayed unmatched. The germline CDR1 and CDR2 sequences are SGDLS and YYNGEE.

V usage is TRBV12-5 and J usage is TRBJ2-3; 9 bases line up with TRBD1. The CDR3 runs 17 residues. Germline V gene sequence: CDR1 LGHNT, CDR2 FRNRAP. The junction had 7 bases not matched to a gene; V was cut back by 0 bases and J by 3 bases. In DNA form, the CDR3 reads TGTGCTAGTGGTTTGGTCGAGGGACAGGGATGGACAGATACGCAGTATTTT. Translating gives CASGLVEGQGWTDTQYF. Using reference TRBV12-5 and TRBJ2-3 for the parts outside the CDR3, the full variable domain is DARVTQTPRHKVTEMGQEVTMRCQPILGHNTVFWYRQTMMQGLELLAYFRNRAPLDDSGMPKDRFSAEMPDATLATLKIQPSEPRDSAVYFCASGLVEGQGWTDTQYFGPGTRLTVL.

The chain links TRBV6-1 to TRBJ1-2; 7 positions match TRBD1. V trimming: 6 bases; J trimming: 3 bases; junction bases outside the gene matches: 7. Germline V gives CDR1 MNHNS, CDR2 SASEGT. The CDR3 contains 14 residues. The CDR3 DNA sequence: TGTGCCAGCAGGGATTTAGGGGGCGACTATGGCTACACCTTC. It encodes CASRDLGGDYGYTF.